This T cell receptor (beta chain) was identified during a study of T cells in Graves' hyperthyroidism and ophthalmopathy. Uncontrolled infection, other autoimmune disease, pregnancy or lactation led to exclusion. At first hyperthyroidism diagnosis, before any ophthalmopathy symptoms, the blood sample was collected. The TCR beta CDR3 regions underwent amplification using RNA transcripts as the source. HTBI primers were employed in a first-round RT-PCR of the TCR CDR3. Each CDR3 protein is one row after TCRdb ran MiXCR on the multiplex PCR reads. The sample contains under 450,000 distinct CDR3 sequences, about a sixth of which appear only once. Germline values: CDR1 DFQATT, CDR2 SNEGSKA (reference sequence). The CDR3 covers 15 residues. The J segment lost 8 bases and the V segment lost 1 base, leaving 9 bases of the junction unmatched. Study conclusions and caveats: Appearing also in blood were most of the thyroid clonotypes expanded above 0.001.

This clonotype was seen repeatedly, ten times or more. Antigen specificity is unknown. V usage is TRBV20-1 and J usage is TRBJ1-4, with 8 bases matching TRBD1. Specimen: blood. This receptor was taken from a woman in her twenties or thirties with Graves' hyperthyroidism that later progressed to Graves' ophthalmopathy. CDR3 loop: CSARATGQEEEKLFF. The DNA for the CDR3 is TGCAGTGCTAGAGCTACGGGACAGGAAGAAGAAAAACTGTTTTTT.